This paragraph reports one T cell receptor (beta chain). This entry is derived from a study of technical replicates of blood from a few donors. The CDR3 runs 15 residues. Germline V gene data show CDR1 as SGHNT and CDR2 as YYREEE (reference sequence). V lost 2 bases to trimming and J lost 1 base; unmatched junction nucleotides: 4. Here immunoSEQ multiplex PCR was the method, and the copy in TCRdb shows in-frame clones only, minus some. Of 65,000 to 90,000 clones listed, approximately 86% were seen once; the top ten hold roughly 4.8%. This TCR derives from a human donor in good health. Some clones in this sample may be carry-over from other donors' samples. The V call is TRBV5-4, the J call TRBJ1-1; 8 nucleotides line up with TRBD1. Material: PBMCs. The CDR3 here is CASSFPTGENTEAFF. In nucleotides, the CDR3 is TGTGCCAGCAGCTTCCCGACAGGGGAGAACACTGAAGCTTTCTTT.